These 28 T cell receptor beta chains share one sample of origin, sequenced in a study of shared clonotypes between healthy human individuals. TCRdb's table, derived via immunoSEQ multiplex PCR, lists solely in-frame clones and lacks some. The sample lists about 2.3 million clones, approximately 93% seen once, with around 0.4% in the top ten. Material: naive CD4+ T cells from PBMCs. The sample's subset: CD45RA+ positively selected. The receptors come from a man between 18 and 35 years old in good health. Some clones in this sample may be carry-over from other donors' samples.

This clone was observed a few times. The chain carries TRBV18 and TRBJ1-5; D gene unclear. The CDR3 length is 15 residues. Trimming took off 2 bases at V and 3 bases at J, with 11 bases between the two ends. CDR1 and CDR2 from the germline V gene are KGHSH and LQKENI. CDR3: CASSPSAQYNQPQHF. For the CDR3, the DNA is TGTGCCAGCTCACCATCGGCTCAGTACAATCAGCCCCAGCATTTT.

The chain uses TRBV9 and TRBJ1-3; D remains unclear. Trimming pared 7 bases from V and 0 bases from J, leaving 8 bases between. Per the germline V gene, CDR1 is SGDLS and CDR2 is YYNGEE. This CDR3 is built from 13 residues. CDR3 nucleotide sequence: TGTGCCAGCGGAGGCTCCTCTGGAAACACCATATATTTT. This encodes CASGGSSGNTIYF. Full variable domain (remainder filled in from reference TRBV9 and TRBJ1-3): DSGVTQTPKHLITATGQRVTLRCSPRSGDLSVYWYQQSLDQGLQFLIQYYNGEERAKGNILERFSAQQFPDLHSELNLSSLELGDSALYFCASGGSSGNTIYFGEGSWLTVV.

The rearrangement uses TRBV6-5 and TRBJ1-1; perhaps TRBD1 as D (5 bases). Germline values: CDR1 MNHEY, CDR2 SVGAGI. V lost 6 bases to trimming and J lost 1 base, with 12 bases between them. This CDR3 comprises 14 residues. CDR3 sequence: CASSPTGQNTEAFF. Written as DNA, the CDR3 is TGTGCCAGCAGCCCCACGGGGCAGAACACTGAAGCTTTCTTT.

Concerning this clone itself: One junction end disagrees with the germline gene, perhaps due to a read error. V gene TRBV6-6 combines with J gene TRBJ2-1, with TRBD2 matching 8 bases. This CDR3 comprises 16 residues. Germline loops: CDR1 MNHNY, CDR2 SVGAGI (reference sequence). CDR3 in amino acids: CASSYWSSGHYNEQFF. For the CDR3, the DNA is TGTGCTAGCAGTTACTGGTCTAGCGGGCATTACAATGAGCAGTTCTTC.

This clone has only one observation. The V gene is TRBV29-1, the J gene TRBJ1-1, with a possible D match to TRBD1 (5 bases). The CDR3 is 13 residues long. V lost 4 bases and J lost 0, with 9 bases in between. Germline V gene sequence: CDR1 SQVTM, CDR2 ANQGSEA. The CDR3 is CSVVRVLNTEAFF. The DNA of the CDR3 is TGCAGCGTTGTCAGGGTCCTGAACACTGAAGCTTTCTTT.

V and J are TRBV4-1 and TRBJ1-2; TRBD1 agrees at 7 bases. J lost 4 bases, V lost 1 base, and 6 bases had no gene match. The CDR3 extends over 15 amino acids. Germline CDR1 MGHRA, CDR2 YSYEKL. The CDR3 loop is CASSQGQGVGYGYTF. In nucleotides, the CDR3 is TGCGCCAGCAGCCAAGGGCAGGGGGTTGGCTATGGCTACACCTTC.

V is TRBV4-2 and J is TRBJ2-7; 7 positions agree with TRBD1. J was trimmed by 2 bases and V by 5 bases; bases with no gene match: 9. The CDR3 runs 15 residues. The germline V gene encodes CDR1 LGHNA and CDR2 YNFKEQ. CDR3 bases: TGTGCCAGCAGCTTAGAACCGCAGGGGGCCTACGAGCAGTACTTC. It yields the protein CASSLEPQGAYEQYF.

The chain recombines TRBV7-3 with TRBJ1-4; D remains ambiguous. This CDR3 contains 12 residues. The germline V gene encodes CDR1 SGHTA and CDR2 FQGTGA. Trimming shortened V by 1 base and J by 6 bases, and 3 bases separated the two germline ends. The CDR3 loop reads CASSLNDEKLFF. The CDR3 DNA reads TGTGCCAGCAGCTTAAACGATGAAAAACTGTTTTTT.

V is TRBV18 and J is TRBJ1-1; D is unclear. Trimming removed 3 bases at V and 10 bases at J, with 24 bases between. The CDR3 sequence is 16 residues long. Germline V gene data show CDR1 as KGHSH and CDR2 as LQKENI. CDR3: CASSPRRISSRPGAFF. The CDR3 region has the DNA TGTGCCAGCTCACCGAGAAGAATAAGCAGCCGGCCTGGAGCTTTCTTT.

The chain employs TRBV11-2 and TRBJ2-7; the D gene is possibly TRBD1 (6 bases). The CDR3 length is 14 residues. Trimming removed 7 bases from V and 1 base from J, with 14 bases in between. CDR1 SGHAT and CDR2 FQNNGV come from the germline V gene. CDR3 sequence (DNA): TGTGCCAGCAACCTAGTACAGGGATCCTACGAGCAGTACTTC. This encodes CASNLVQGSYEQYF. The complete variable domain, with remaining parts taken from reference TRBV11-2 and TRBJ2-7, reads EAGVAQSPRYKIIEKRQSVAFWCNPISGHATLYWYQQILGQGPKLLIQFQNNGVVDDSQLPKDRFSAERLKGVDSTLKIQPAKLEDSAVYLCASNLVQGSYEQYFGPGTRLTVT.

CDR3 coding DNA: TGTGCCAGCAGCGTAGGACAGTACACCGGGGAGCTGTTTTTT. Translated: CASSVGQYTGELFF. The rearrangement links TRBV9 to TRBJ2-2; D may be TRBD1 (5 bases). The V and J ends lost 0 bases and 3 bases respectively, with 6 bases between them. CDR3 length: 14 residues. Germline V gene sequence: CDR1 SGDLS, CDR2 YYNGEE.

The chain couples TRBV7-9 to TRBJ2-7; maybe TRBD2 (6 bases). This CDR3 has 14 residues. Trimming took 5 bases from V and 2 from J, leaving 13 bases between them. The germline gives CDR1 SEHNR, CDR2 FQNEAQ (reference sequence). CDR3 DNA sequence: TGTGCCAGCAGCCTCCGGGACTCAACCTACGAGCAGTACTTC. Translation: CASSLRDSTYEQYF.

The chain uses TRBV27 and TRBJ2-7; D gene unclear. CDR1 and CDR2 (germline): MNHEY, SMNVEV (reference sequence). V lost 5 bases and J lost 2, with 13 bases in between. The CDR3 spans 14 residues. The CDR3 coding sequence is TGTGCCAGCAGTCGCCCCGGCCGGCCCTACGAGCAGTACTTC. It codes for CASSRPGRPYEQYF.

This rearrangement joins TRBV11-2 to TRBJ2-2; weak D call: TRBD1 (5 bases). The CDR3 sequence is 15 residues long. Trimming cost V 5 bases and J 1 base, with 11 bases left between them. The V gene's germline CDR1 is SGHAT and CDR2 FQNNGV. Here the CDR3 DNA reads TGTGCCAGCAGCATGTTTCAGGGGAACACCGGGGAGCTGTTTTTT. It is translated as CASSMFQGNTGELFF.

The chain links TRBV28 to TRBJ1-3; the D gene is possibly TRBD1 (5 bases). V lost 3 bases, J lost 8 bases, and 14 bases lay in between. Germline V gene lookup returns CDR1 MDHEN and CDR2 SYDVKM. There are 14 residues in the CDR3. For the CDR3, the DNA is TGTGCCAGCAGTTTGAGTGGGAAAGGGGACACCATATATTTT. Encoded protein: CASSLSGKGDTIYF.

This chain links TRBV6-1 with TRBJ2-5; D is possibly TRBD1 (7 bases). The CDR3 runs to 15 residues. The V end was cut by 6 bases, the J end by 2 bases, with 16 bases between. The germline gives CDR1 MNHNS, CDR2 SASEGT. The CDR3 spells CASREGARGQETQYF. CDR3 in DNA: TGTGCCAGCAGGGAGGGGGCGAGGGGACAAGAGACCCAGTACTTC.

The V gene is TRBV18, the J gene TRBJ2-2; D is possibly TRBD1 (5 bases). Trimming cost V 4 bases and J 2 bases, with 14 bases left between them. Germline-derived CDR1 and CDR2 are KGHSH and LQKENI. The CDR3 has 16 residues. The CDR3 is CASSQGLVRNTGELFF. The CDR3 coding sequence is TGTGCCAGCTCACAGGGGCTGGTACGTAACACCGGGGAGCTGTTTTTT.

The rearrangement joins TRBV5-1 to TRBJ2-2; 14 nucleotides agree with TRBD2. Unmatched junction bases numbered 5, after V lost 3 bases and J lost 7 bases. The germline gives CDR1 SGHRS, CDR2 YFSETQ. This CDR3 has 16 residues. As DNA, the CDR3 is TGCGCCAGCAGCTGGGGACTAGCGGGAGAAGTCGGGGAGCTGTTTTTT. As protein: CASSWGLAGEVGELFF.

This clone appeared a few times. The V call is TRBV4-1, the J call TRBJ2-3; TRBD1 or TRBD2 may be the D gene (5 bases each). The CDR3 sequence is 13 residues long. Trimming left V 5 bases short and J 3 bases short, with 9 bases between. Germline V gene sequence: CDR1 MGHRA, CDR2 YSYEKL. CDR3 loop: CASSYEGTDTQYF. CDR3 DNA sequence: TGCGCCAGCAGCTACGAGGGGACAGATACGCAGTATTTT.

The rearrangement uses TRBV7-9 and TRBJ1-2, with D hard to call. The ends were cut back, 1 base at V and 0 bases at J, with 6 bases in the middle. The CDR3 totals 14 residues. Per germline, CDR1 SEHNR and CDR2 FQNEAQ (reference sequence). The CDR3 sequence: CASSLETPNYGYTF. Here the CDR3 DNA reads TGTGCCAGCAGCTTAGAGACACCTAACTATGGCTACACCTTC.

V and J are TRBV6-6 and TRBJ2-7; 8 bases fit TRBD1. V trimming: 6 bases; J trimming: 3 bases; junction bases outside the gene matches: 13. Looked up from germline, CDR1 is MNHNY and CDR2 is SVGAGI (reference sequence). The length of the CDR3 is 16 residues. The CDR3 sequence: CASSPRQGAMHYEQYF. CDR3 nucleotides: TGTGCCAGCAGCCCTCGCCAGGGGGCGATGCACTACGAGCAGTACTTC.

This clone appeared once. The chain employs TRBV30 and TRBJ1-5; D is unclear. Germline V gives CDR1 GTSNPN, CDR2 SVGIG (reference sequence). V lost 1 base and J lost 4, with 11 bases in between. The CDR3 spans 14 residues. DNA for the CDR3: TGTGCCTGGAGTGGCAGTAGCTTAAATCAGCCCCAGCATTTT. Protein sequence: CAWSGSSLNQPQHF. Looking up the rest from reference TRBV30 and TRBJ1-5 gives the full variable domain: SQTIHQWPATLVQPVGSPLSLECTVEGTSNPNLYWYRQAAGRGLQLLFYSVGIGQISSEVPQNLSASRPQDRQFILSSKKLLLSDSGFYLCAWSGSSLNQPQHFGDGTRLSIL.

The chain couples TRBV5-1 to TRBJ2-7, with 9 nucleotides matching TRBD2. The V gene end was trimmed by 2 bases and the J gene end by 1 base; junction bases not matched to a gene: 4. Germline CDR1 reads SGHRS; CDR2 reads YFSETQ. CDR3 length: 15 amino acids. The CDR3 loop is CASSFVLAGSYEQYF. CDR3 nucleotide sequence: TGCGCCAGCAGCTTTGTCCTAGCGGGATCCTACGAGCAGTACTTC.

As for this clone: This CDR3 is also generated by other DNA sequences in the sample. This sequence joins TRBV18 and TRBJ1-3; D remains unclear. Trimming took off 2 bases at V and 0 bases at J, with 5 bases between the two ends. CDR3 size: 14 residues. The germline CDR1 and CDR2 sequences are KGHSH and LQKENI. CDR3 nucleotides: TGTGCCAGCTCACCAGGTCTCTCTGGAAACACCATATATTTT. This encodes CASSPGLSGNTIYF. The variable domain in full, completed from reference TRBV18 and TRBJ1-3, reads NAGVMQNPRHLVRRRGQEARLRCSPMKGHSHVYWYRQLPEEGLKFMVYLQKENIIDESGMPKERFSAEFPKEGPSILRIQQVVRGDSAAYFCASSPGLSGNTIYFGEGSWLTVV.

CDR3 sequence: CASSYSGTGSYEQYF. The CDR3 nucleotides are TGTGCCAGCAGTTACTCGGGGACAGGATCCTACGAGCAGTACTTC. The chain is built from TRBV6-6 and TRBJ2-7; 8 bases match TRBD1. Per germline, CDR1 MNHNY and CDR2 SVGAGI (reference sequence). V was clipped by 0 bases and J by 1 base; unmatched bases: 2. The CDR3 has 15 amino acids.

About this clone: Other nucleotide sequences in the sample specify the same CDR3. V usage is TRBV29-1 and J usage is TRBJ2-1; the D gene is possibly TRBD2 (6 bases). Germline V gene sequence: CDR1 SQVTM, CDR2 ANQGSEA. This CDR3 is built from 16 residues. Trimming stripped 0 bases from V and 0 bases from J, with 12 bases between. CDR3 protein: CSVEEGTSSSYNEQFF. The CDR3 nucleotides are TGCAGCGTTGAAGAGGGGACTTCGAGCTCCTACAATGAGCAGTTCTTC.

This rearrangement joins TRBV4-2 to TRBJ2-7; 8 bases map to TRBD2. This CDR3 region has 17 residues. Trimming cost V 0 bases and J 7 bases; bases outside gene matches: 14. CDR1 and CDR2 (germline): LGHNA, YNFKEQ. The CDR3 here is CASSQDVLAAYPSEQYF. CDR3 DNA: TGTGCCAGCAGCCAAGACGTACTAGCGGCTTACCCTTCTGAGCAGTACTTC.

The table lists this clone with a count of one. The chain recombines TRBV28 with TRBJ2-1; D may be TRBD2 (5 bases). The V and J ends lost 3 bases and 4 bases respectively, with 10 bases between them. Germline CDR1 and CDR2: MDHEN and SYDVKM. This CDR3 spans 14 amino acids. The CDR3 nucleotides are TGTGCCAGCAGTTTGACGCTAGCTTACAATGAGCAGTTCTTC. This codes for CASSLTLAYNEQFF.